A single TCR beta chain is shown here with its context. Its target is unknown. This entry belongs to a study of shared clonotypes between healthy human individuals. Genomic DNA of every subset was divided equally among multiple immunoSEQ plates. Measured with immunoSEQ multiplex PCR; TCRdb has only the in-frame clones, and not every one. The table includes under 650,000 clones, about 95% detected once. The CDR3 runs to 16 residues. In germline, CDR1 is LNHDA, CDR2 SQIVND (reference sequence). Trimming at V came to 4 bases and at J to 6 bases, leaving 9 bases not matched to a gene. Whole-study results and caveats: Donors were few, which limited the genetic and exposure-history diversity represented. Investigators collected only blood, and repertoires in tissues likely differ. Generally, estimated richness proved larger in naive subsets than it did in memory subsets.

Input material: naive CD4+ T cells sorted from blood. The subset was: CD45RA+ positively selected. This sequence originates from a woman between 25 and 40 years old in good health. This chain uses TRBV19 with TRBJ1-5; 10 nucleotides align to TRBD1. DNA for the CDR3: TGTGCCAGTAGTACCAACCGACAGGGGGCCCTTCAGCCCCAGCATTTT. Protein sequence: CASSTNRQGALQPQHF.